Each of the 5 T cell receptor beta chains below was sequenced from the same sample in a study of identical twins (dated by TCRdb to 2016 to 2018). The library relied on 5' RACE. TCRdb names Illumina HiSeq 2000 as the instrument used. The raw public data were reprocessed by TCRdb itself: fastp quality trimming at Q25, MiXCR clonotype calling, in-frame beta chains only. Every CDR3 protein is listed once, alongside the most common genes and DNA of its rows. The sample table records hundreds of thousands of distinct CDR3 sequences; approximately 13% of these occur just once. The ten most abundant clones make up 1.5% to 2% of the sample. This sample also appeared in a second study, on yellow fever vaccine responses in identical twins.

Sample: PBMCs. These receptors were obtained from a woman aged 18-29 years in good health.

V is TRBV20-1 and J is TRBJ1-1; 8 positions agree with TRBD1. The V segment lost 1 base and the J segment 4 bases; nucleotides outside the gene matches: 5. Germline V lookup: CDR1 DFQATT, CDR2 SNEGSKA (reference sequence). The CDR3 runs to 14 residues. CDR3 DNA: TGCAGTGCTAGAGTCGGAACAGGGGGCACTGAAGCTTTCTTT. This translates into CSARVGTGGTEAFF.

The gene calls are TRBV12-3 or TRBV12-4 and TRBJ1-4; no reliable D call. The CDR3 covers 15 residues. The V gene lost 6 bases and the J gene lost 4 bases, with 15 bases spanning the gap. The CDR3 loop reads CASSPSSADNEKLFF. CDR3 DNA sequence: TGTGCCAGCAGCCCTTCATCTGCGGATAATGAAAAACTGTTTTTT.

The V call is TRBV7-8, the J call TRBJ2-2; 9 nucleotides agree with TRBD1. Losses at the gene ends were 2 bases for V and 2 bases for J; bases not matched to a gene: 3. Germline V gene lookup returns CDR1 SGHVS and CDR2 FQNEAQ. The CDR3 is made up of 16 amino acids. CDR3 sequence (DNA): TGTGCCAGCAGCTTACGGACAGGGGTCAACACCGGGGAGCTGTTTTTT. Protein product: CASSLRTGVNTGELFF.

The CDR3 DNA reads TGCAGCGTTGCCGGACTAGCGGGATCTAGCACAGATACGCAGTATTTT. Its translation: CSVAGLAGSSTDTQYF. The genes are TRBV29-1 and TRBJ2-3; 12 nucleotides line up with TRBD2. Losses at the gene ends were 4 bases for V and 0 bases for J; bases not matched to a gene: 5. CDR1 is SQVTM and CDR2 is ANQGSEA in the germline V gene. This CDR3 region has 16 residues.

This rearrangement joins TRBV15 to TRBJ2-3, with D maybe TRBD2 (6 bases). Trimming stripped 1 base from V and 6 bases from J, with 14 bases between. This CDR3 region has 15 residues. CDR1 is LNHNV and CDR2 is YYDKDF in the germline V gene (reference sequence). The DNA of the CDR3 is TGTGCCACCAGCAGAGGAAGGGAGGCGGGGGATACGCAGTATTTT. Its translation: CATSRGREAGDTQYF.